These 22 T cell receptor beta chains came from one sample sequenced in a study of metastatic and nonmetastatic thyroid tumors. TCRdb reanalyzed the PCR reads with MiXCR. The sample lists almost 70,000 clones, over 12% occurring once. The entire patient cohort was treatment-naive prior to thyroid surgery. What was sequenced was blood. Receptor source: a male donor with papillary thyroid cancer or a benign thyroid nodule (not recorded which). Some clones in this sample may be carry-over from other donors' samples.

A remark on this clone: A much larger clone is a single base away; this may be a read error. The CDR3 DNA is TGTGCCAGCAGCTTCGAAGGGTGGTTGGAGACCCAGTACTTC. Translated, it gives CASSFEGWLETQYF. This chain uses TRBV11-2 with TRBJ2-7; the D is unclear. The end of the DNA is better explained by TRBJ2-5, so the J call may be wrong. Germline CDR1 SGHAT, CDR2 FQNNGV. This CDR3 region has 14 residues.

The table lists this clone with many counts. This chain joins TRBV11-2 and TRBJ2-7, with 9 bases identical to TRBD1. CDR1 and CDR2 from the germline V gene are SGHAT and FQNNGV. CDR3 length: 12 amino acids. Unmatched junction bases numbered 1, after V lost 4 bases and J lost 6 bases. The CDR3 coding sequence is TGTGCCAGCAGCTGGACAGGGGTCGAGCAGTACTTC. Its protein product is CASSWTGVEQYF.

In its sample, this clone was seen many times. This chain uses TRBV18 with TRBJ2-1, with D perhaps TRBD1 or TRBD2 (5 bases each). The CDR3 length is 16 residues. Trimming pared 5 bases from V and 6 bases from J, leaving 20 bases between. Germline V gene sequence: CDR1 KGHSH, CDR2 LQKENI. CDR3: CASSLGPGLVGNEQFF. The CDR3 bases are TGTGCCAGCTCATTGGGACCGGGTCTTGTAGGCAATGAGCAGTTCTTC.

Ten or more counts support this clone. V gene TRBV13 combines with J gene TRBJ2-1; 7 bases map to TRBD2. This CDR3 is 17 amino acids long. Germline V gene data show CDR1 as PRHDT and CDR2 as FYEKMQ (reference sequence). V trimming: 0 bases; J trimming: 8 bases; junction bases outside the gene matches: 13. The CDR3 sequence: CASSLGLAGEDWYEQFF. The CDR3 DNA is TGTGCCAGCAGCTTAGGCCTGGCGGGAGAGGATTGGTATGAGCAGTTCTTC.

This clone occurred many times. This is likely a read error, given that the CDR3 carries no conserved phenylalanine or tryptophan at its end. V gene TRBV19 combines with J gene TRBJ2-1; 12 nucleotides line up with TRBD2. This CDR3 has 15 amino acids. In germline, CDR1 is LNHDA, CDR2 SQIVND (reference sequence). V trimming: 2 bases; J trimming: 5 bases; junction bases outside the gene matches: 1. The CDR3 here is CASSILAGGDNEQFI. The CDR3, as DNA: TGTGCCAGTAGTATACTAGCGGGAGGGGACAATGAGCAGTTCATC.

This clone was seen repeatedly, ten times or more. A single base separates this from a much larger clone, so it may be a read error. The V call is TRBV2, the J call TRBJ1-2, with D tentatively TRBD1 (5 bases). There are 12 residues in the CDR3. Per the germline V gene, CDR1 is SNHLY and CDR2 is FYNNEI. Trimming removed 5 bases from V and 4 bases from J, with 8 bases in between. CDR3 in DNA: TGTGCCAGCAGTCCAGACAGCTATGGCTACACCTTC. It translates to CASSPDSYGYTF.

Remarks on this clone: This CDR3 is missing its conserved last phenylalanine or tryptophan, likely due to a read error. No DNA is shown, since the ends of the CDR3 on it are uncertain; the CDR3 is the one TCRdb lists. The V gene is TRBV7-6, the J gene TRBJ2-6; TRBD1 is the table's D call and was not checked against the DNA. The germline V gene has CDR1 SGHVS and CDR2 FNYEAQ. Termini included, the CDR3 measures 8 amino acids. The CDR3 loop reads CASSLGDR.

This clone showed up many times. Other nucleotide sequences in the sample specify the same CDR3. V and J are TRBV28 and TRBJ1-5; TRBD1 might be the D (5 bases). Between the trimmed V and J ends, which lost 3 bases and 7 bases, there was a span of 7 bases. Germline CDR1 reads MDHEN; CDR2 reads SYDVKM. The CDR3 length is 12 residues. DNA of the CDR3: TGTGCCAGCAGTTTCAGGGTCCAGCCCCAGCATTTT. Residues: CASSFRVQPQHF.

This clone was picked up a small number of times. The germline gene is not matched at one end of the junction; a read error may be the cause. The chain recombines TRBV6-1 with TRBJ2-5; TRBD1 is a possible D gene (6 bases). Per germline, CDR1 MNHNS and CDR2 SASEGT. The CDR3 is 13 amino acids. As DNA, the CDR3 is TGTGCCAGCACAGGGGTCAACCAAGAGACCCAGCACTTC. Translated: CASTGVNQETQHF.

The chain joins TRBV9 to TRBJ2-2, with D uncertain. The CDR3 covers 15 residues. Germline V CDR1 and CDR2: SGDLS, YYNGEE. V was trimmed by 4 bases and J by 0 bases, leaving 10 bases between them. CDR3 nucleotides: TGTGCCAGCAGCCTGCTGGAGCCGAACACCGGGGAGCTGTTTTTT. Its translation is CASSLLEPNTGELFF.

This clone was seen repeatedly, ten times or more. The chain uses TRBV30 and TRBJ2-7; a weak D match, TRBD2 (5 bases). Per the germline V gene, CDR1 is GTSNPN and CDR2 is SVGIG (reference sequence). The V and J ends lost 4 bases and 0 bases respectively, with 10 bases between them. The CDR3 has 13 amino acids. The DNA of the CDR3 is TGTGCCTGGACGAGCGGCGACTCCTACGAGCAGTACGTC. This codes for CAWTSGDSYEQYV.

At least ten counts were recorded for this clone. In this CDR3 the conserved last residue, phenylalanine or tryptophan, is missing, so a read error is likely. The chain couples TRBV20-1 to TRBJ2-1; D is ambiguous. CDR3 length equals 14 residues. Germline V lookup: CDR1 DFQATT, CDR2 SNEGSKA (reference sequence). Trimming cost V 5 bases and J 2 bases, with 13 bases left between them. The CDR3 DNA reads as TGCAGTGCTGGGCCCAAGGGCGCCTACAATGAGCAGTTCCTC. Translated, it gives CSAGPKGAYNEQFL.

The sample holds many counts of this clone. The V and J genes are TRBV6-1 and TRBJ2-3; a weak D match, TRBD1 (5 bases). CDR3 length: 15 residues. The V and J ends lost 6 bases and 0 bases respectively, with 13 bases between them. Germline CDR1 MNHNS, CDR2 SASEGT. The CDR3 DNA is TGTGCCAGCAGCCTTGGGGCATTAAGCACAGATACGCAGTATTTT. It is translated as CASSLGALSTDTQYF.

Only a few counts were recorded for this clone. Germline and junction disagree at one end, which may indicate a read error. CDR3 region: CASGHGTGASGAKVLTF. CDR3 nucleotides: TGTGCCAGCGGCCACGGGACAGGGGCCTCTGGGGCCAAAGTCCTGACTTTC. The genes are TRBV6-8 and TRBJ2-6; 10 positions match TRBD1. The CDR3 runs to 17 residues. The germline V gene encodes CDR1 MNHGY and CDR2 SAAAGT.

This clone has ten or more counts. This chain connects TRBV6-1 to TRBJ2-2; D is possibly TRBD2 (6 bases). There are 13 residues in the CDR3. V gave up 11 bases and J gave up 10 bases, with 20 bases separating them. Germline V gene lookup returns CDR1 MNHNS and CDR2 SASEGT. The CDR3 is CASGGTYRQELFF. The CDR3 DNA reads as TGTGCCTCCGGGGGAACTTATCGACAGGAGCTGTTTTTT.

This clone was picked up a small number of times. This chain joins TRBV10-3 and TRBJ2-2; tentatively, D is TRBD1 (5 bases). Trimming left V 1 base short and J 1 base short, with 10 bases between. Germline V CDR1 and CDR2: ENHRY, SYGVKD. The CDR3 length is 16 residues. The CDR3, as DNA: TGTGCCATCAGTGAGTTTGTACAGGAGAACACCGGGGAGCTGTTTTTT. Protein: CAISEFVQENTGELFF.

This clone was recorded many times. The CDR3 region has the DNA TGTGCCAGCAACTTAGGGAGACAGCACAACTATGGCTACACCTTC. Translation gives CASNLGRQHNYGYTF. The chain links TRBV27 to TRBJ1-2, with D perhaps matching TRBD1 (5 bases). The CDR3 has 15 amino acids. Germline assignment: CDR1 MNHEY and CDR2 SMNVEV (reference sequence). Trimming cost V 7 bases and J 2 bases, with 17 bases left between them.

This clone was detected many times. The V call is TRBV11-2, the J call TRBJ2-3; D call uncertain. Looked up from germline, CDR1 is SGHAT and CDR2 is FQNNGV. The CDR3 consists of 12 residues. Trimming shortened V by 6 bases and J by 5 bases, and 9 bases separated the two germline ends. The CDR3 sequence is CASSSEGDTQYF. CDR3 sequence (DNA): TGTGCCAGCAGTTCTGAAGGAGATACGCAGTATTTT.

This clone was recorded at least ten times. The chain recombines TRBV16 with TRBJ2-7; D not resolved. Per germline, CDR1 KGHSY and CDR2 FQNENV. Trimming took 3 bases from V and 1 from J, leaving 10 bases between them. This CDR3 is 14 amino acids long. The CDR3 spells CASSQAGRSYEQYV. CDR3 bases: TGTGCCAGCAGCCAGGCCGGCAGATCCTACGAGCAGTACGTC.

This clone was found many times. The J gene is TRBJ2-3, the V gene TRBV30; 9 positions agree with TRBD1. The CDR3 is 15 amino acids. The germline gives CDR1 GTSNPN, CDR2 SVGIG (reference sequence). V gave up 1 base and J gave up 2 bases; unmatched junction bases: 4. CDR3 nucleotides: TGTGCCTGGAGTGACGGGACAGGGTACACAGATACGCAGTATTTT. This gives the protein CAWSDGTGYTDTQYF.

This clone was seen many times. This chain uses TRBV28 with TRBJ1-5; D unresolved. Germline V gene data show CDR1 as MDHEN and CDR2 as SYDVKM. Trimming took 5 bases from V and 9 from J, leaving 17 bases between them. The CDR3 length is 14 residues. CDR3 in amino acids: CASSPHQDPSPQHF. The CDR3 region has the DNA TGTGCCAGCAGTCCCCATCAGGACCCCTCGCCCCAGCATTTT.

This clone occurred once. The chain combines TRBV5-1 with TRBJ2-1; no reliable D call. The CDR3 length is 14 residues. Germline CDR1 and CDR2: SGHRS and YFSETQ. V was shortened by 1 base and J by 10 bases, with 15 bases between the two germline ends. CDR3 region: CASSLWAKPVEQFF. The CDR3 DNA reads TGCGCCAGCAGCTTGTGGGCCAAGCCAGTGGAGCAGTTCTTC. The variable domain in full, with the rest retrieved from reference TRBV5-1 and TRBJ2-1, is KAGVTQTPRYLIKTRGQQVTLSCSPISGHRSVSWYQQTPGQGLQFLFEYFSETQRNKGNFPGRFSGRQFSNSRSEMNVSTLELGDSALYLCASSLWAKPVEQFFGPGTRLTVL.